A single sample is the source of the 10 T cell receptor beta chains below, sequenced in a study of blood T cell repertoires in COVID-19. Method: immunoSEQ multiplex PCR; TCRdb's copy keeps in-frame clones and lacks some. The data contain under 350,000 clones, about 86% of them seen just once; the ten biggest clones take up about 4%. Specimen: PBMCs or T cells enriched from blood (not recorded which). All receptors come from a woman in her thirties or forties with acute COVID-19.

CDR3 nucleotide sequence: TGTGCCAGCAGCCGAGGGCGGGACAGGGCAGCGAACACTGAAGCTTTCTTT. It specifies CASSRGRDRAANTEAFF. The gene calls are TRBV7-9 and TRBJ1-1, with TRBD1 identical over 9 bases. The V and J ends lost 5 bases and 1 base, in that order; junction bases with no gene match: 11. The CDR3 sequence is 17 residues long. The germline gives CDR1 SEHNR, CDR2 FQNEAQ (reference sequence). Looking up the rest from reference TRBV7-9 and TRBJ1-1 gives the full variable domain: DTGVSQNPRHKITKRGQNVTFRCDPISEHNRLYWYRQTLGQGPEFLTYFQNEAQLEKSRLLSDRFSAERPKGSFSTLEIQRTEQGDSAMYLCASSRGRDRAANTEAFFGQGTRLTVV.

The CDR3 loop reads CASSLFQGRQSNQPQHF. The CDR3, as DNA: TGTGCCAGCAGTTTATTTCAGGGTCGCCAAAGCAATCAGCCCCAGCATTTT. The genes are TRBV28 and TRBJ1-5, with a possible D match to TRBD1 (5 bases). Deletions cut 1 base from V and 1 base from J, with 14 bases between. The CDR3 spans 17 residues. Germline CDR1 is MDHEN and CDR2 is SYDVKM.

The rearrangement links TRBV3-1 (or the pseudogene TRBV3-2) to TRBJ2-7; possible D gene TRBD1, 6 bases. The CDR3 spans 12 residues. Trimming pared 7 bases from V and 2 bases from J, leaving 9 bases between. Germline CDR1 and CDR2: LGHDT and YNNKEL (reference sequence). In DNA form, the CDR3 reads TGTGCCAGCACCAACAGGGCCTACGAGCAGTACTTC. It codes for CASTNRAYEQYF.

The CDR3 sequence is CASSLTGTSGSYEQYF. The CDR3 nucleotides are TGCGCCAGCAGCTTAACCGGGACTAGCGGGTCCTACGAGCAGTACTTC. The chain employs TRBV5-1 and TRBJ2-7; 12 nucleotides align to TRBD2. Germline V lookup: CDR1 SGHRS, CDR2 YFSETQ. The CDR3 has 16 amino acids. With 2 bases clipped from V and 1 base from J, the junction kept 4 bases outside the gene matches.

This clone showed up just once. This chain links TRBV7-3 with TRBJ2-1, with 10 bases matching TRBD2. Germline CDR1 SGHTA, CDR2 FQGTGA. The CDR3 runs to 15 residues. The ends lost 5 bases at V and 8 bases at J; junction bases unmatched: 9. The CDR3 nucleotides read TGTGCCAGCAGCCAGTCGGCTAGCGGGAGAGATGAGCAGTTCTTC. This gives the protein CASSQSASGRDEQFF.

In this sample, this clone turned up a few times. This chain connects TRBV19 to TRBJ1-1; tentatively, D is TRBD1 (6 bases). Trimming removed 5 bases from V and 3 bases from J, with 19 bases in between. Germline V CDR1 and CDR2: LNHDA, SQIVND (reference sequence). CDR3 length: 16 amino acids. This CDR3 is CASSSIPMGADTEAFF. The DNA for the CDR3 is TGTGCCAGTAGTTCCATCCCCATGGGGGCGGACACTGAAGCTTTCTTT.

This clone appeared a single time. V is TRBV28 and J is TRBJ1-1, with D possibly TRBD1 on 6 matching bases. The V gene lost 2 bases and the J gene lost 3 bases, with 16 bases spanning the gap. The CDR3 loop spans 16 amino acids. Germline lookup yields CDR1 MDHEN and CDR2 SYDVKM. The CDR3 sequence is CASSLVGRGVYTEAFF. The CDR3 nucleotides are TGTGCCAGCAGTTTAGTCGGCAGGGGAGTTTACACTGAAGCTTTCTTT.

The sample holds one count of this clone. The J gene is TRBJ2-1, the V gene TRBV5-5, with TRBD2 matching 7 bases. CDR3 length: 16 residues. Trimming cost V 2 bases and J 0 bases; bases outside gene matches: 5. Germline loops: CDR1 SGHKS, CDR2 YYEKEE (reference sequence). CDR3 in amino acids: CASSLYGGSSYNEQFF. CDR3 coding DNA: TGTGCCAGCAGCTTATACGGGGGGAGCTCCTACAATGAGCAGTTCTTC.

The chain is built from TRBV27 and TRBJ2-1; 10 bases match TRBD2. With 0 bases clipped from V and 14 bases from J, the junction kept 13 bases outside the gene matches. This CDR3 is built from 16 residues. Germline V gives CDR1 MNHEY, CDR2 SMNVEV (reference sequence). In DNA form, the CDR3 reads TGTGCCAGCAGTTTATCTCTTCGGCTAGCGGGAGTTTGGGAGTTCTTC. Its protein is CASSLSLRLAGVWEFF.

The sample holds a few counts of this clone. The CDR3 bases are TGTGCCAGCAGTGGACGACAGGTAGCATCACCCCTCCACTTT. Its translation: CASSGRQVASPLHF. V usage is TRBV27 and J usage is TRBJ1-6; D might be TRBD1 (6 bases). Trimming removed 5 bases from V and 10 bases from J, with 15 bases in between. Germline V CDR1 and CDR2: MNHEY, SMNVEV (reference sequence). There are 14 residues in the CDR3.